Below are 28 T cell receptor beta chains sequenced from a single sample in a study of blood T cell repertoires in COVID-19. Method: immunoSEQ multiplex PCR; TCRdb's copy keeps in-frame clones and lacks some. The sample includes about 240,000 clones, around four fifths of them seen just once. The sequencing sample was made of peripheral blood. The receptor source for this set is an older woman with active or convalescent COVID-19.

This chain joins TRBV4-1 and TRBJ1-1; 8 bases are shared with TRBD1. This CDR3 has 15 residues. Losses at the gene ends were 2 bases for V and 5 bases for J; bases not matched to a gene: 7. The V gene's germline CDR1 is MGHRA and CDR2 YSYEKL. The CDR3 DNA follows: TGCGCCAGCAGCCAAAGACAGGGGCGGGATACTGAAGCTTTCTTT. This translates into CASSQRQGRDTEAFF.

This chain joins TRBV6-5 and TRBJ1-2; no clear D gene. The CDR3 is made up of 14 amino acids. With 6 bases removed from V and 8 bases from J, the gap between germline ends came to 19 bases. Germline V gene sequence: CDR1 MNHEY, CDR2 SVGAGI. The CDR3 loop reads CASSQDGLRRGYTF. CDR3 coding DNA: TGTGCCAGCAGCCAGGACGGCCTCAGGAGGGGCTACACCTTC.

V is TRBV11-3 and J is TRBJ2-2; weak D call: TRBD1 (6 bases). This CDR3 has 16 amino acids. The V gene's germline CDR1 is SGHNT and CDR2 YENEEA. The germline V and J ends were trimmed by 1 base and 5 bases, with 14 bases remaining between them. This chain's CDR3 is CASSLGTGWITGELFF. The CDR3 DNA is TGTGCCAGCAGCTTAGGTACAGGGTGGATTACCGGGGAGCTGTTTTTT.

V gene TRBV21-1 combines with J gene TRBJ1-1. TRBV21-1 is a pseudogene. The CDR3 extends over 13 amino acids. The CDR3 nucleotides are TGTGCCAGCAGCAAAGCGGTCGGCACTGAAGCTTTCTTT. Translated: CASSKAVGTEAFF.

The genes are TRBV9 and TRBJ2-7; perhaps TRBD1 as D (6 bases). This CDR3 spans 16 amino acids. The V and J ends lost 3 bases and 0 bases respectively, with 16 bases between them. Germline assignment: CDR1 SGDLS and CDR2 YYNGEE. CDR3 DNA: TGTGCCAGCAGCGCCCTGGACAGCCCGAGCTCCTACGAGCAGTACTTC. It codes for CASSALDSPSSYEQYF.

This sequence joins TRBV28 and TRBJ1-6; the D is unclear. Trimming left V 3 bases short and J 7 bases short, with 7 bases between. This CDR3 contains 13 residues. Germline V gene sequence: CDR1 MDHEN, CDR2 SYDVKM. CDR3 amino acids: CASSLPGNSPLHF. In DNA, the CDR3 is TGTGCCAGCAGTTTGCCGGGGAATTCACCCCTCCACTTT.

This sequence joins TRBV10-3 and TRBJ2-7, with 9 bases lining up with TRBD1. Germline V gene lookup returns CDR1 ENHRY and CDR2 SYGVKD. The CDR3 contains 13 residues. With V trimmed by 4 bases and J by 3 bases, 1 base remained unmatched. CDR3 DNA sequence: TGTGCCATCAGTGGGGGACAGGGCTACGAGCAGTACTTC. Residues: CAISGGQGYEQYF.

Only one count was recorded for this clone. In nucleotides, the CDR3 is TGTGCCAGCAGTGACGAACGCGACAGGGGGAAACTCAACTATGGCTACACCTTC. Amino acids: CASSDERDRGKLNYGYTF. The genes are TRBV6-1 and TRBJ1-2, with TRBD1 matching 9 bases. With V trimmed by 3 bases and J by 2 bases, 13 bases remained unmatched. The CDR3 is 18 residues long. Germline lookup yields CDR1 MNHNS and CDR2 SASEGT.

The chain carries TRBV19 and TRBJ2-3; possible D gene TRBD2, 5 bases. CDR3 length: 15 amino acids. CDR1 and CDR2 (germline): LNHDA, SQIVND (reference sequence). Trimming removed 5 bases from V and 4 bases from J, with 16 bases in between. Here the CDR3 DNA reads TGTGCCAGTAGTTCAACTAGGTTAGGTGCAGATACGCAGTATTTT. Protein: CASSSTRLGADTQYF.

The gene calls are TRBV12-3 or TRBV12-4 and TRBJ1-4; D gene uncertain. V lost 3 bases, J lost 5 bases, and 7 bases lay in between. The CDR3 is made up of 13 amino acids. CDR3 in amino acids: CASSFSQNEKLFF. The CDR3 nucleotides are TGTGCCAGCAGTTTCTCGCAGAATGAAAAACTGTTTTTT.

The CDR3 bases are TGTGCCAGCAGCCAACAGGGTGGGCCTTATGGCTACACCTTC. It codes for CASSQQGGPYGYTF. This sequence joins TRBV3-1 (or the pseudogene TRBV3-2) and TRBJ1-2; the D gene is possibly TRBD1 (5 bases). CDR1 is LGHDT, CDR2 YNNKEL, per germline (reference sequence). With 2 bases removed from V and 5 bases from J, the gap between germline ends came to 12 bases. The CDR3 covers 14 residues.

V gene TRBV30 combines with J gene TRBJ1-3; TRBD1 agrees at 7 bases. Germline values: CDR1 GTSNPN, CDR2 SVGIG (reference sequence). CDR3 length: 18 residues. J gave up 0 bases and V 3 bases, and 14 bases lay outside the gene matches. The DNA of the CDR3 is TGTGCCTGGAGGACAGACCTCCTAGGGGGCCTCTCTGGAAACACCATATATTTT. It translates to CAWRTDLLGGLSGNTIYF.

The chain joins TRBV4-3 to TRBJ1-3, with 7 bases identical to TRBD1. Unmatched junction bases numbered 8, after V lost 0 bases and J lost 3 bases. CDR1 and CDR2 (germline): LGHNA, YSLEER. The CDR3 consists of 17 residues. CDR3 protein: CASSQDLGAGGGNTIYF. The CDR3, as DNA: TGCGCCAGCAGCCAAGATCTAGGAGCAGGGGGTGGAAACACCATATATTTT.

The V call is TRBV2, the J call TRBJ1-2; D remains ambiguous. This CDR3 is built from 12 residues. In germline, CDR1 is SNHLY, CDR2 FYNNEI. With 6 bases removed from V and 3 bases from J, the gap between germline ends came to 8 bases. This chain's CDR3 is CASRTFDYGYTF. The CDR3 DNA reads TGTGCCAGCAGGACATTCGACTATGGCTACACCTTC.

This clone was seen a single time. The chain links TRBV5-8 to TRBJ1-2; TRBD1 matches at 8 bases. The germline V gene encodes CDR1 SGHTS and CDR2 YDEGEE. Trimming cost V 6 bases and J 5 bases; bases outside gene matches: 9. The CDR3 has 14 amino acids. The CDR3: CASIGDRRAYGYTF. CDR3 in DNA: TGTGCCAGCATTGGGGACAGGCGTGCTTATGGCTACACCTTC. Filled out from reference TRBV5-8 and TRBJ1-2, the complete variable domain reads EAGVTQSPTHLIKTRGQQATLRCSPISGHTSVYWYQQALGLGLQFLLWYDEGEERNRGNFPPRFSGRQFPNYSSELNVNALELEDSALYLCASIGDRRAYGYTFGSGTRLTVV.

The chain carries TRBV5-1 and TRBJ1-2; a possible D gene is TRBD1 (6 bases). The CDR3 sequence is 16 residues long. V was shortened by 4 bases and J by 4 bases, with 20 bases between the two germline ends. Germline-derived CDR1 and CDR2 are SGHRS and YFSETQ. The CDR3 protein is CASSENTGSPPYGYTF. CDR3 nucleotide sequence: TGCGCCAGCAGCGAGAATACAGGGTCCCCCCCCTATGGCTACACCTTC.

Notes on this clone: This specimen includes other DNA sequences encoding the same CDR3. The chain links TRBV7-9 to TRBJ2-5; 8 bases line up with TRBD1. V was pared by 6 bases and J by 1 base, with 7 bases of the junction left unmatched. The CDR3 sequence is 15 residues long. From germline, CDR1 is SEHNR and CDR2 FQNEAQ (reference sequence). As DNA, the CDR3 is TGTGCCAGCAGTCTCAGGGGGCTAGTCCAAGAGACCCAGTACTTC. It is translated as CASSLRGLVQETQYF.

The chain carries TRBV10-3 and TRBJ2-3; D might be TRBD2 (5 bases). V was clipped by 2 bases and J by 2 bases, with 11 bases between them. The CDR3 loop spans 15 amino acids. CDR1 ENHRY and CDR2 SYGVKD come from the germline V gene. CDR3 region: CAISEPGGYTDTQYF. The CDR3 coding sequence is TGTGCCATCAGTGAGCCTGGAGGTTACACAGATACGCAGTATTTT.

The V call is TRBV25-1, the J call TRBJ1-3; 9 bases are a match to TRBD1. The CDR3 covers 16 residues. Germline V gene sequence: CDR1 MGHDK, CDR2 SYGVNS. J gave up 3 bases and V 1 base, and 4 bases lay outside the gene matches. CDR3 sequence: CASSESGTGFGNTIYF. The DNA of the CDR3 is TGTGCCAGCAGTGAATCTGGGACAGGGTTTGGAAACACCATATATTTT.

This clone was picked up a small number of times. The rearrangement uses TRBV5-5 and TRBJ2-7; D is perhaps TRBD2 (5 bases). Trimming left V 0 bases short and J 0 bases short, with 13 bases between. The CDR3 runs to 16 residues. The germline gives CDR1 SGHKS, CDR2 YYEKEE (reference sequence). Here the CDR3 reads CASSLVRRATSYEQYF. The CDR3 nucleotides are TGTGCCAGCAGCTTGGTTCGGCGGGCCACCTCCTACGAGCAGTACTTC. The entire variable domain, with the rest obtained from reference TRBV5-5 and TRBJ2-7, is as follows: DAGVTQSPTHLIKTRGQQVTLRCSPISGHKSVSWYQQVLGQGPQFIFQYYEKEERGRGNFPDRFSARQFPNYSSELNVNALLLGDSALYLCASSLVRRATSYEQYFGPGTRLTVT.

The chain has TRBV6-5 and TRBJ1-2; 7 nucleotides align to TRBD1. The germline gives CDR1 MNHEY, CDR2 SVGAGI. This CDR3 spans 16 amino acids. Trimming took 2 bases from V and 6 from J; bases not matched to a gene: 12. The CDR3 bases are TGTGCCAGCAGTTACCGGGAGACAGGGCGTTCTCATGGCTACACCTTC. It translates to CASSYRETGRSHGYTF.

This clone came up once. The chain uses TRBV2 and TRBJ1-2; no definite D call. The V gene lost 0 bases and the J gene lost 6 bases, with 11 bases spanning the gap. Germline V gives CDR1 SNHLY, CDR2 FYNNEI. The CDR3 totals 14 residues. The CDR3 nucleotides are TGTGCCAGCAGTGAAGCAACGGGAACCCATGGCTACACCTTC. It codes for CASSEATGTHGYTF.

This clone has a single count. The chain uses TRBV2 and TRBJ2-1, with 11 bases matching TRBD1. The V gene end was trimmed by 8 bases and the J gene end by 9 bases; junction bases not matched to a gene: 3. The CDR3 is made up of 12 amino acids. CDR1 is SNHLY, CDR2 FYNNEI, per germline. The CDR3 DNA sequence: TGTGCCAGCGGACAGGGGGCGGTTGAGCAGTTCTTC. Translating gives CASGQGAVEQFF.

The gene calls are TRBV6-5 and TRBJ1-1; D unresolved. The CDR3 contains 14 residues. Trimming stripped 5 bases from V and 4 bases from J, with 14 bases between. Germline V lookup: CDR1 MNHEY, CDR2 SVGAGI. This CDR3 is CASSTERVGTEAFF. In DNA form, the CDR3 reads TGTGCCAGCAGTACGGAGCGGGTTGGCACTGAAGCTTTCTTT.

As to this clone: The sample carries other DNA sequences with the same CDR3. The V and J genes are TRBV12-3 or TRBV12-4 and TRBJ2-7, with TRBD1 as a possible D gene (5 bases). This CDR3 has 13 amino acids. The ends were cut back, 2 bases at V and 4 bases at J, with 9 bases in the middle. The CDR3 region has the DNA TGTGCCAGCAGTTTACCCTCAGGGTACGAGCAGTACTTC. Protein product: CASSLPSGYEQYF.

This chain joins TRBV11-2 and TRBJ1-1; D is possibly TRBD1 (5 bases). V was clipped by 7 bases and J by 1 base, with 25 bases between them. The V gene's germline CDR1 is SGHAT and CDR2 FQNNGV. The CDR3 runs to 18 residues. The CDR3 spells CASMLGLGGAATNTEAFF. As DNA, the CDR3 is TGTGCCAGCATGCTAGGCTTAGGCGGGGCGGCAACGAACACTGAAGCTTTCTTT. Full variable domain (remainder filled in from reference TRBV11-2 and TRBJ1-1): EAGVAQSPRYKIIEKRQSVAFWCNPISGHATLYWYQQILGQGPKLLIQFQNNGVVDDSQLPKDRFSAERLKGVDSTLKIQPAKLEDSAVYLCASMLGLGGAATNTEAFFGQGTRLTVV.

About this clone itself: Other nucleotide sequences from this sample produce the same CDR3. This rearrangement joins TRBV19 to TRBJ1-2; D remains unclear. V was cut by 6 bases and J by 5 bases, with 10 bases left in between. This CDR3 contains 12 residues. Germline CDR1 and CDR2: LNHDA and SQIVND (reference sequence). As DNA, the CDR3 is TGTGCCAGTAGCCCCGGGGATTATGGCTACACCTTC. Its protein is CASSPGDYGYTF.

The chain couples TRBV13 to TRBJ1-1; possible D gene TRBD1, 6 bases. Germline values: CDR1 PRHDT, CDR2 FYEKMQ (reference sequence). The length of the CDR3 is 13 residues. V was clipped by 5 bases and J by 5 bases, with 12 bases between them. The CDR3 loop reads CASSEQGYTEAFF. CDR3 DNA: TGTGCCAGCAGCGAACAGGGTTATACTGAAGCTTTCTTT.